One and the same sample provided the 18 T cell receptor beta chains below, sequenced in a study of early T cells in non-severe SARS-CoV-2 infection. TCRdb passed the 5' RACE reads through MiXCR, listing each CDR3 protein once. The sample shows 55,000 to 80,000 distinct CDR3 sequences, 9.5% to 13% of them seen only once. Input material: whole blood. The source of these receptors is an adult who was a healthcare worker with PCR-confirmed SARS-CoV-2 infection or an uninfected control (not recorded which).

This clonotype has ten or more counts. The chain links TRBV7-2 to TRBJ2-2; D possibly corresponds to TRBD2 (6 bases). In germline, CDR1 is SGHTA, CDR2 FQGNSA. V lost 8 bases, J lost 0 bases, and 16 bases lay in between. The length of the CDR3 is 16 residues. The CDR3 region is CASSRVSGSNTGELFF. The CDR3 DNA sequence: TGTGCCAGCTCCCGTGTGAGCGGGTCGAACACCGGGGAGCTGTTTTTT.

This clonotype was counted at least ten times. The chain combines TRBV7-2 with TRBJ2-5; D assignment may be TRBD1 or TRBD2 (5 bases each). CDR1 is SGHTA and CDR2 is FQGNSA in the germline V gene. The CDR3 length is 15 residues. V lost 5 bases and J lost 2, with 15 bases in between. CDR3 coding DNA: TGTGCCAGCAGCCCCCGGGGCAGCCAACAAGAGACCCAGTACTTC. Residues: CASSPRGSQQETQYF.

There are a few counts of this clonotype. This chain joins TRBV7-6 and TRBJ2-5; no clear D. V was trimmed by 2 bases and J by 2 bases, leaving 9 bases between them. Germline V gene data show CDR1 as SGHVS and CDR2 as FNYEAQ. The CDR3 has 14 amino acids. CDR3: CASSLMGFQETQYF. The CDR3 DNA follows: TGTGCCAGCAGCTTAATGGGCTTTCAAGAGACCCAGTACTTC.

This clonotype was recorded many times. The rearrangement uses TRBV2 and TRBJ2-7; D ambiguous. Germline V CDR1 and CDR2: SNHLY, FYNNEI. The V and J ends lost 7 bases and 3 bases respectively, with 13 bases between them. This CDR3 spans 13 amino acids. The CDR3 reads CASNPTRYYEQYF. For the CDR3, the DNA is TGTGCCAGCAACCCAACACGCTACTACGAGCAGTACTTC.

This clonotype came up a few times. V is TRBV2 and J is TRBJ2-3; D is possibly TRBD1 (6 bases). The CDR3 contains 16 residues. Germline V lookup: CDR1 SNHLY, CDR2 FYNNEI. Deletions cut 2 bases from V and 0 bases from J, with 12 bases between. The CDR3 reads CASSEPRDISTDTQYF. For the CDR3, the DNA is TGTGCCAGCAGTGAACCCCGGGACATAAGCACAGATACGCAGTATTTT.

This clonotype has only a few counts. V gene TRBV7-9 combines with J gene TRBJ2-3, with TRBD1 identical over 9 bases. The CDR3 totals 15 residues. From germline, CDR1 is SEHNR and CDR2 FQNEAQ (reference sequence). The V segment lost 4 bases and the J segment 4 bases; nucleotides outside the gene matches: 6. CDR3 DNA: TGTGCCAGCAGCTCTACCGGGACAGGGTCAGATACGCAGTATTTT. It specifies CASSSTGTGSDTQYF.

This clonotype turned up a few times. The chain carries TRBV7-2 and TRBJ1-4, with D unclear. The V gene lost 3 bases and the J gene lost 5 bases, with 4 bases spanning the gap. Germline CDR1 reads SGHTA; CDR2 reads FQGNSA. The CDR3 is 12 amino acids. CDR3 nucleotides: TGTGCCAGCAGCTTTGCCAATGAAAAACTGTTTTTT. Translated, it gives CASSFANEKLFF.

This clonotype was seen many times. The chain links TRBV30 to TRBJ2-3, with 9 bases aligning to TRBD2. In germline, CDR1 is GTSNPN, CDR2 SVGIG (reference sequence). The CDR3 extends over 16 amino acids. Losses at the gene ends were 6 bases for V and 4 bases for J; bases not matched to a gene: 14. The CDR3 DNA sequence: TGTGCCTGTAGCGGGAGCCAGAACAGGTTGGCAGATACGCAGTATTTT. Its protein product is CACSGSQNRLADTQYF.

The V gene is TRBV14, the J gene TRBJ2-3; D ambiguous. CDR1 and CDR2 from the germline V gene are SGHDN and FVKESK. Trimming left V 1 base short and J 6 bases short, with 5 bases between. The CDR3 consists of 12 residues. CDR3 residues: CASSQGWDTQYF. The CDR3 bases are TGTGCCAGCAGCCAAGGTTGGGATACGCAGTATTTT.

This chain connects TRBV6-5 to TRBJ1-2, with no clear D. Per the germline V gene, CDR1 is MNHEY and CDR2 is SVGAGI. Trimming removed 2 bases at V and 6 bases at J, with 10 bases between. The CDR3 loop spans 13 amino acids. The DNA for the CDR3 is TGTGCCAGCAGTTACGCCAGCCGGGATGGCTACACCTTC. Translated, it gives CASSYASRDGYTF.

This clonotype has ten or more counts. The CDR3 region is CASSGWDSSLLFF. The DNA for the CDR3 is TGTGCCAGCAGCGGATGGGACAGTTCCCTTCTGTTTTTT. This chain joins TRBV9 and TRBJ1-4; 7 bases map to TRBD1. The CDR3 is 13 residues long. Looked up from germline, CDR1 is SGDLS and CDR2 is YYNGEE. V lost 3 bases and J lost 14; bases outside the gene matches: 10.

This clonotype was detected many times. At one end the junction does not follow the germline gene, possibly because of a read error. The J gene is TRBJ2-5, the V gene TRBV13, with D perhaps TRBD1 (6 bases). Germline CDR1 and CDR2: PRHDT and FYEKMQ (reference sequence). The CDR3 length is 11 residues. As DNA, the CDR3 is TGTGCCTGCAGGGGCCCCGAGACCCAGTACTTC. This translates into CACRGPETQYF.

The chain combines TRBV6-1 with TRBJ2-1; unclear D gene. Germline CDR1 reads MNHNS; CDR2 reads SASEGT. V dropped 4 bases and J dropped 9 bases, with 13 bases sitting between them. The CDR3 extends over 13 amino acids. In DNA, the CDR3 is TGTGCCAGCAGTGGCTATTCAGTATTTGAGCAGTTCTTC. This sequence encodes CASSGYSVFEQFF.

This clonotype was counted at least ten times. V gene TRBV7-9 combines with J gene TRBJ2-3, with D perhaps matching TRBD1 or TRBD2 (5 bases each). The CDR3 loop spans 14 amino acids. V gave up 1 base and J gave up 10 bases, with 15 bases separating them. The germline gives CDR1 SEHNR, CDR2 FQNEAQ (reference sequence). CDR3: CASSLELGTESQYF. In DNA, the CDR3 is TGTGCCAGCAGCTTAGAGTTGGGGACGGAGTCGCAGTATTTT. The variable domain in full, completed from reference TRBV7-9 and TRBJ2-3, reads DTGVSQNPRHKITKRGQNVTFRCDPISEHNRLYWYRQTLGQGPEFLTYFQNEAQLEKSRLLSDRFSAERPKGSFSTLEIQRTEQGDSAMYLCASSLELGTESQYFGPGTRLTVL.

At least ten counts were recorded for this clonotype. This sequence joins TRBV7-3 and TRBJ2-3; 8 bases agree with TRBD1. V lost 5 bases and J lost 4; bases outside the gene matches: 5. Germline lookup yields CDR1 SGHTA and CDR2 FQGTGA. CDR3 length: 14 amino acids. CDR3 region: CASSLTGGSDTQYF. The CDR3 DNA reads as TGTGCCAGCAGCCTTACAGGGGGATCAGATACGCAGTATTTT.

This clonotype was found many times. J is TRBJ1-2 and V is TRBV19, with 9 bases aligning to TRBD1. V shed 5 bases, J shed 4 bases, and the junction held 11 bases outside the gene matches. The CDR3 covers 16 residues. Germline V lookup: CDR1 LNHDA, CDR2 SQIVND (reference sequence). CDR3 sequence: CASSARTGGERYGYTF. Here the CDR3 DNA reads TGTGCCAGTAGTGCACGTACAGGGGGCGAACGCTATGGCTACACCTTC.

This clonotype was seen repeatedly, ten times or more. This chain connects TRBV19 to TRBJ2-5, with 10 bases identical to TRBD1. Trimming removed 3 bases from V and 1 base from J; junction bases left unmatched: 17. The CDR3 covers 20 residues. CDR1 is LNHDA and CDR2 is SQIVND in the germline V gene (reference sequence). The CDR3 is CASSMVGGQGLSFLQETQYF. The CDR3, as DNA: TGTGCCAGTAGTATGGTAGGGGGACAGGGGCTTTCCTTCCTCCAAGAGACCCAGTACTTC.

This clonotype has a single count. A read error is possible here, since a much larger clone lies one base away. The chain employs TRBV24-1 and TRBJ2-3; the D call may be TRBD1 or TRBD2 (5 bases each). The length of the CDR3 is 13 residues. Germline V gene lookup returns CDR1 KGHDR and CDR2 SFDVKD. V was cut by 11 bases and J by 0 bases, with 11 bases left in between. CDR3 sequence reads: CANIGESTDTQYF. The CDR3, as DNA: TGTGCCAACATAGGGGAGAGCACAGATACGCAGTATTTT.